This T cell receptor (beta chain) was observed in a study of T cell responses to AZD1222 COVID-19 vaccine. Unmatched junction bases numbered 5, after V lost 3 bases and J lost 7 bases. The CDR3 sequence is 16 residues long. In germline, CDR1 is SGDLS, CDR2 YYNGEE. The table came from immunoSEQ multiplex PCR; TCRdb's copy has only in-frame clones and leaves some out. Of under 150,000 clones detected, over 75% appear once; the ten largest clones hold about 7%. Sequenced here: peripheral blood, sampled on day 0 of AZD1222 vaccination. The TCR comes from an adult in good health. The V call is TRBV9, the J call TRBJ2-2; 14 bases map to TRBD2. The CDR3: CASSGTGTSGGGELFF. For the CDR3, the DNA is TGTGCCAGCAGCGGAACCGGGACTAGCGGGGGCGGGGAGCTGTTTTTT.